The 5 T cell receptor beta chains reported below all come from one sample, sequenced in a study of T cells in Graves' hyperthyroidism and ophthalmopathy. Amplification yielded TCR beta CDR3 regions, with RNA transcripts as the source. TCR CDR3 underwent first-round RT-PCR with the HTBI primer set. TCRdb analysed the multiplex PCR reads with MiXCR anew, one entry per CDR3 protein. The sample consists of roughly 420,000 distinct CDR3 sequences, about a sixth of them appearing once. Sample: blood. These receptors were taken from a woman between 18 and 29 years old with Graves' hyperthyroidism.

This clonotype was seen ten or more times. This chain joins TRBV29-1 and TRBJ2-7, with TRBD1 matching 8 bases. J gave up 2 bases and V 5 bases, and 11 bases lay outside the gene matches. CDR1 is SQVTM and CDR2 is ANQGSEA in the germline V gene. The CDR3 runs 15 residues. The CDR3 DNA reads TGCAGCGTTCCAGCTGAGGACAGGGCCACCTACGAGCAGTACTTC. Encoded protein: CSVPAEDRATYEQYF.

This clonotype appeared many times. V and J are TRBV2 and TRBJ1-5; possible D gene TRBD1, 5 bases. The V end lost 3 bases, the J end lost 7 bases, and 13 bases lay between the germline ends. This CDR3 contains 14 residues. Germline CDR1 SNHLY, CDR2 FYNNEI. In nucleotides, the CDR3 is TGTGCCAGCAGTGAGGGCCCCCGGGGGCAGCCCCAGCATTTT. Translation gives CASSEGPRGQPQHF.

This rearrangement joins TRBV30 to TRBJ1-1; possible D gene TRBD1, 6 bases. Germline values: CDR1 GTSNPN, CDR2 SVGIG (reference sequence). This CDR3 comprises 13 residues. V was shortened by 4 bases and J by 0 bases, with 9 bases between the two germline ends. CDR3: CAWTRGMNTEAFF. The DNA of the CDR3 is TGTGCCTGGACCAGGGGCATGAACACTGAAGCTTTCTTT. The full variable domain, with the rest looked up from reference TRBV30 and TRBJ1-1, is SQTIHQWPATLVQPVGSPLSLECTVEGTSNPNLYWYRQAAGRGLQLLFYSVGIGQISSEVPQNLSASRPQDRQFILSSKKLLLSDSGFYLCAWTRGMNTEAFFGQGTRLTVV.

The V and J genes are TRBV20-1 and TRBJ2-7; 10 nucleotides match TRBD1. The CDR3 has 17 amino acids. The V segment lost 2 bases and the J segment 1 base; nucleotides outside the gene matches: 11. Germline values: CDR1 DFQATT, CDR2 SNEGSKA (reference sequence). The CDR3 spells CSARYTGGDRGSYEQYF. The CDR3 coding sequence is TGCAGTGCTAGATATACCGGAGGGGACAGGGGTTCCTACGAGCAGTACTTC.

This clonotype was seen at least ten times. The J gene is TRBJ2-3, the V gene TRBV5-8; either TRBD1 or TRBD2 may fit D (5 bases each). With 0 bases removed from V and 6 bases from J, the gap between germline ends came to 17 bases. This CDR3 has 16 amino acids. Germline V lookup: CDR1 SGHTS, CDR2 YDEGEE. CDR3 DNA sequence: TGTGCCAGCAGCTTGGCCGGGACCCTCTATCTGGATACGCAGTATTTT. It yields the protein CASSLAGTLYLDTQYF. Full variable domain (outside the CDR3, taken from reference TRBV5-8 and TRBJ2-3): EAGVTQSPTHLIKTRGQQATLRCSPISGHTSVYWYQQALGLGLQFLLWYDEGEERNRGNFPPRFSGRQFPNYSSELNVNALELEDSALYLCASSLAGTLYLDTQYFGPGTRLTVL.